One sample yielded the 5 T cell receptor beta chains listed below, sequenced in a study of T-cell memory formation after mild COVID-19. MiXCR, applied by TCRdb to the 5' RACE reads, yields one record per CDR3 protein. The sample includes roughly 220,000 distinct CDR3 sequences, 9.5% to 10% of them seen just once. Material for sequencing was PBMCs or a T cell subset sorted from them (not recorded which). These TCRs come from a man younger than 35 who had mild COVID-19 (a few samples of this study predate the infection). Cell type and time point are not known.

This clonotype was detected only a few times. This chain connects TRBV6-2 or TRBV6-3 to TRBJ1-5; 7 bases are shared with TRBD1. V dropped 5 bases and J dropped 0; count of bases not matched to a gene: 7. This CDR3 is 16 amino acids long. Germline CDR1 is MNHEY and CDR2 is SVGEGT. The CDR3 sequence is CASSRDSYYSNQPQHF. The CDR3 DNA is TGTGCCAGCAGTAGGGACAGCTATTATAGCAATCAGCCCCAGCATTTT.

The chain joins TRBV12-3 or TRBV12-4 to TRBJ2-7; TRBD2 aligns across 8 bases. The CDR3 has 13 amino acids. The V and J ends lost 6 bases and 2 bases, in that order; junction bases with no gene match: 3. The CDR3: CASRLAATYEQYF. The CDR3 nucleotides are TGTGCCAGCAGACTAGCGGCCACCTACGAGCAGTACTTC.

The chain links TRBV20-1 to TRBJ1-5, with D tentatively TRBD1 (5 bases). The CDR3 consists of 14 residues. The germline V and J ends were trimmed by 0 bases and 7 bases, with 13 bases remaining between them. Germline V gives CDR1 DFQATT, CDR2 SNEGSKA (reference sequence). In DNA form, the CDR3 reads TGCAGTGCTAGAGACAGGGATGTCCACCAGCCCCAGCATTTT. Translating it yields CSARDRDVHQPQHF.

The rearrangement uses TRBV7-8 and TRBJ2-7, with a weak D call TRBD2 (5 bases). Trimming pared 5 bases from V and 1 base from J, leaving 9 bases between. From germline, CDR1 is SGHVS and CDR2 FQNEAQ. This CDR3 region has 13 residues. The CDR3 is CASSRGPSYEQYF. CDR3 nucleotides: TGTGCCAGCAGCCGCGGGCCGTCCTACGAGCAGTACTTC.

The chain has TRBV7-9 and TRBJ2-1; D is undetermined. The CDR3 consists of 12 residues. Trimming took 1 base from V and 12 from J, leaving 10 bases between them. Germline lookup yields CDR1 SEHNR and CDR2 FQNEAQ (reference sequence). The CDR3 DNA reads TGTGCCAGCAGCTTAGGGGGTTTACCGCAGTTCTTC. Translated: CASSLGGLPQFF.